This TCR beta chain was identified in a study of beta chain features in type 1 diabetes. Notes on the study in general: Researchers could not determine here whether HLA type influences TCRB rearrangement. Individuals with type 1 diabetes displayed fewer insertions and more deletions at VDJ junctions. Type 1 diabetes patients had moderately but significantly shorter TCRB CDR3s in all four CD4+ subsets.

Stem cell-like memory, regulatory, central memory and naive CD4+ cells were sorted via CD45RO/CCR7/CD25/CD127/CD95/CD27. Concerning this clone itself: Antigen: not known.

Since all of the isolated RNA was reverse transcribed, expressed TCRB transcripts were what got sequenced. Data came from immunoSEQ multiplex PCR; TCRdb stores just in-frame clones and leaves some out. The table has 15,000 or so clones, 55% to 75% seen once. The TCR comes from a man in his thirties or forties with type 1 diabetes. Sequenced material: Tregs from blood.

CDR3 sequence (DNA): TGCAGCGTAACACGAACAATTGGGCCTACCTACAATGAGCAGTTCTTC. Its protein product is CSVTRTIGPTYNEQFF. The chain has TRBV29-1 and TRBJ2-1; no clear D gene. Trimming took 6 bases from V and 2 from J, leaving 20 bases between them. The CDR3 has 16 amino acids. Germline V gene data show CDR1 as SQVTM and CDR2 as ANQGSEA.